This record looks at one T cell receptor (beta chain) sequence and its context. In the same sample, other DNA sequences code for this CDR3. The sample comes from a study of blood T cell repertoires in COVID-19. This table comes from immunoSEQ multiplex PCR, and its TCRdb copy is limited to in-frame clones, with some not included. This sample has 400,000 to 500,000 clones, with roughly 88% found just once. This CDR3 has 15 residues. Trimming stripped 4 bases from V and 1 base from J, with 11 bases between. Per the germline V gene, CDR1 is SGHDT and CDR2 is YYEEEE. The sample consisted of PBMCs or T cells enriched from blood (not recorded which). This chain connects TRBV5-6 to TRBJ1-4; weak D call: TRBD1 (6 bases). The clonotype was recovered from a woman aged 18-35 years who had been exposed to COVID-19. CDR3 coding DNA: TGTGCCAGCAGCAGCCCGACAGGAACTAATGAAAAACTGTTTTTT. It codes for CASSSPTGTNEKLFF. Complete variable domain (other parts from reference TRBV5-6 and TRBJ1-4): DAGVTQSPTHLIKTRGQQVTLRCSPKSGHDTVSWYQQALGQGPQFIFQYYEEEERQRGNFPDRFSGHQFPNYSSELNVNALLLGDSALYLCASSSPTGTNEKLFFGSGTQLSVL.